These T cell receptor beta chains were read from a single sample in a study of cytomegalovirus exposure and HLA in healthy donors. The protocol was immunoSEQ multiplex PCR, while the TCRdb copy is restricted to in-frame clones and leaves out a portion. The top ten clones hold approximately 1.8% of a sample with 150,000 to 200,000 clones, roughly 73% of them seen once. The sequenced material came from PBMCs. Source of these receptors: a woman aged 30 to 39 in good health and CMV-seronegative. CDR3s include the opening cysteine and the closing phenylalanine or tryptophan. Each record gives: J gene, D gene, V gene, clone size, CDR3 DNA, CDR3 protein. A D gene is named only where the DNA matches it firmly. Some rows mark clone size as missing; the rest say once, few, many or name a class of expanded clone.

TRBJ2-1 | TRBD2 | TRBV11-1 | NA | TGTGCCAGCAGCCATAGACTAGCGGGTAGCCGAAACAACCCGTTCTTC | CASSHRLAGSRNNPFF
TRBJ1-1 | TRBD1 | TRBV7-2 | NA | TGTGCCAGCAGCTTGAGTCACCAGGGGGCTCTTCGTGGCACTGAAGCTTTCTTT | CASSLSHQGALRGTEAFF
TRBJ1-2 | NA | TRBV28 | NA | TGTGCCAGCAGTTCACAGGACCTGAGGGGCTACACCTTC | CASSSQDLRGYTF
TRBJ2-5 | TRBD2 | TRBV9 | NA | TGTGCCAGCAGCGTAGGGAAACTAGCGGGGATACCACAAGAGACCCAGTACTTC | CASSVGKLAGIPQETQYF
TRBJ2-7 | TRBD2 | TRBV27 | NA | TGTGCCAGCAGTTCGGCTAGCGGGGGCCCCGGGGGGAGTCGCTTC | CASSSASGGPGGSRF
TRBJ2-7 | TRBD2 | TRBV2 | NA | TGTGCCAGCAGCCCAGAGCGGGAGGGCCGGGAGCAGTACTTC | CASSPEREGREQYF
TRBJ1-1 | TRBD1 | TRBV7-9 | NA | TGTGCCAGCAGCTCGGGACAGACGATGAACACTGAAGCTTTCTTT | CASSSGQTMNTEAFF
TRBJ1-3 | NA | TRBV5-1 | NA | TGCGCCAGCAGCTCGACAGGAGGTGCTGGGTCTGGAAACACCATATATTTT | CASSSTGGAGSGNTIYF
TRBJ2-3 | NA | TRBV10-3 | NA | TGTGCCATCAGTGAGTCGGCTCGCACAGATACGCAGTATTTT | CAISESARTDTQYF
TRBJ2-1 | NA | TRBV7-9 | NA | TGTGCCAGCAGCTTTACTAGCCCCCATGAGCAGTTCTTC | CASSFTSPHEQFF
TRBJ2-1 | NA | TRBV11-2 | few | TGTGCCAGCAGCCAACTAGTCTACAATGAGCAGTTCTTC | CASSQLVYNEQFF
TRBJ1-3 | TRBD1 | TRBV7-6 | NA | TGTGCCAGCAGCTTAGGCCAGGGGGTCTCTGGAAACACCATATATTTT | CASSLGQGVSGNTIYF
TRBJ2-1 | NA | TRBV7-9 | NA | TGTGCCAGCAGGCAAAGAACCGCCGGGTTATACAATGAGCAGTTCTTC | CASRQRTAGLYNEQFF
TRBJ1-1 | NA | TRBV18 | NA | TGTGCCAGCTCCACAGAGCAGAACACTGAAGCTTTCTTT | CASSTEQNTEAFF
TRBJ2-5 | NA | TRBV7-8 | NA | TGTGCCAGCAGCCTGTTAGGAGGGGAGGATGAGACCCAGTACTTC | CASSLLGGEDETQYF
TRBJ1-5 | NA | TRBV4-2 | once | TGTGCCAGCAGCCTTACTTTTACAGAATATAGCAATCAGCCCCAGCATTTT | CASSLTFTEYSNQPQHF
TRBJ2-2 | NA | TRBV4-1 | NA | TGCGCCAGCAGCCAAGGGGACTGGATCGGCACCGGGGAGCTGTTTTTT | CASSQGDWIGTGELFF
TRBJ1-1 | NA | TRBV19 | NA | TGTGCCAGTAGTATAGATGGGAGGAAGTACACTGAAGCTTTCTTT | CASSIDGRKYTEAFF
TRBJ2-2 | NA | TRBV10-1 | NA | TGCGCCAGCAGTGAGGGGACGGGACAATTTCGCACCGGGGAGCTGTTTTTT | CASSEGTGQFRTGELFF
TRBJ2-5 | TRBD2 | TRBV6-1 | NA | TGTGCCAGCAGTGCGGAGCTAGCGGGAGGGCCAGGGGAGACCCAGTACTTC | CASSAELAGGPGETQYF